This T cell receptor (beta chain) stems from a study of cytomegalovirus exposure and HLA in healthy donors. General study findings and limits: Previous analysis showed most TCR beta V segments were productive about 90% or about 30% of the time. In a later analysis, TCR association rates varied by HLA locus: DRB1 most, HLA-C fewest. High specificity and sensitivity for cytomegalovirus status were reported for the classifier.

V was shortened by 5 bases and J by 2 bases, with 11 bases between the two germline ends. CDR1 and CDR2 from the germline V gene are LNHDA and SQIVND (reference sequence). There are 14 residues in the CDR3. Researchers ran the PCR with 60 Vbeta and 13 Jbeta primers. The assay was immunoSEQ multiplex PCR, and TCRdb's table has in-frame clones only and misses some. The table records tens of thousands of clones, 55% to 75% of them present only once. Concerning this clone: Its target is not known.

The origin of this receptor is a woman aged 30 to 39 in good health and CMV-seronegative. Sequencing was performed on PBMCs. The chain carries TRBV19 and TRBJ2-3; D gene uncertain. Here the CDR3 reads CASSLSGYTDTQYF. The CDR3 DNA reads as TGTGCCAGTAGTCTTTCAGGATACACAGATACGCAGTATTTT.